What follows are 2 T cell receptor beta chains derived from one specimen sequenced in a study of response to subunit inactivated influenza vaccine. In TCRdb, the RT-PCR reads were re-called with MiXCR into one record per CDR3 protein. This sample has 540,000 or so distinct CDR3 sequences, with approximately 13% found just once. The sample here was PBMCs from blood, taken 45 days after vaccination. Receptor source: a man aged 50-59 years who received an inactivated influenza vaccine.

The chain joins TRBV7-2 to TRBJ2-4, with D possibly matching TRBD1 (5 bases). The CDR3 has 16 residues. Germline CDR1 is SGHTA and CDR2 is FQGNSA. Trimming took off 4 bases at V and 3 bases at J, with 16 bases between the two ends. The DNA of the CDR3 is TGTGCCAGCAGCTCCTGGGGCAGGAACAACAAAAACATTCAGTACTTC. Encoded protein: CASSSWGRNNKNIQYF.

The chain recombines TRBV4-1 with TRBJ2-2; D not certain. Germline V gene sequence: CDR1 MGHRA, CDR2 YSYEKL. The ends were cut back, 2 bases at V and 4 bases at J, with 8 bases in the middle. This CDR3 is built from 14 residues. In DNA form, the CDR3 reads TGCGCCAGCAGCCAATGGGTAACCACCGGGGAGCTGTTTTTT. Translating gives CASSQWVTTGELFF.